The source of this TCR beta chain is a study of shared clonotypes between healthy human individuals. About this clone itself: Its antigen is currently unknown.

The assay was immunoSEQ multiplex PCR, and TCRdb's table has in-frame clones only and misses some. In the table there are fewer than 1.6 million clones, 98% to 99% of which are singletons. Study results and limitations: On the whole, naive subsets had larger estimated richness than memory subsets had. The study sampled only blood, and tissue repertoires likely differ.

CDR1 SGHNT and CDR2 YENEEA come from the germline V gene. V was trimmed by 7 bases and J by 5 bases, leaving 18 bases between them. The CDR3 totals 15 residues. Specimen: naive CD4+ T cells sorted from blood. The subset: CD45RA+ positively selected. This receptor was identified in a man aged 25 to 40 in good health. This sequence joins TRBV11-3 and TRBJ2-1; TRBD1 might be the D (6 bases). CDR3 nucleotides: TGTGCCAGCACCCGAGGCAGGGGTTCAGACAATGAGCAGTTCTTC. As protein: CASTRGRGSDNEQFF. Using reference TRBV11-3 and TRBJ2-1 for the parts outside the CDR3, the full variable domain is EAGVVQSPRYKIIEKKQPVAFWCNPISGHNTLYWYLQNLGQGPELLIRYENEEAVDDSQLPKDRFSAERLKGVDSTLKIQPAELGDSAVYLCASTRGRGSDNEQFFGPGTRLTVL.